The 27 T cell receptor beta chains listed next were all sequenced from one sample in a study of T-cell memory formation after mild COVID-19. TCRdb reprocessed the 5' RACE reads with MiXCR, giving one entry per CDR3 protein. The table has fewer than 400,000 distinct CDR3 sequences, roughly 15% seen once. The specimen sequenced was PBMCs or a T cell subset sorted from them (not recorded which). All receptors derive from a young man who had mild COVID-19 (a few samples of this study predate the infection). Cell type and time point are not known.

This clonotype was counted only a few times. The CDR3 DNA sequence: TGTGCCAGTAGTTGGGCTGCAGCAGATACGCAGTATTTT. Translation gives CASSWAAADTQYF. The rearrangement links TRBV19 to TRBJ2-3; D remains ambiguous. This CDR3 is built from 13 residues. Germline V lookup: CDR1 LNHDA, CDR2 SQIVND (reference sequence). V shed 5 bases and J shed 4 bases, with 10 bases lying between them.

The CDR3 reads CASSQGGVSSYNEQFF. In nucleotides, the CDR3 is TGTGCCAGCAGCCAAGGCGGGGTGAGCTCCTACAATGAGCAGTTCTTC. The chain is built from TRBV4-2 and TRBJ2-1, with D possibly TRBD2 on 6 matching bases. Germline V CDR1 and CDR2: LGHNA, YNFKEQ. The CDR3 is 16 residues long. V was shortened by 1 base and J by 0 bases, with 10 bases between the two germline ends.

V gene TRBV7-2 combines with J gene TRBJ1-6; D might be TRBD1 (5 bases). From germline, CDR1 is SGHTA and CDR2 FQGNSA. The CDR3 loop spans 17 amino acids. Trimming shortened V by 1 base and J by 5 bases, and 15 bases separated the two germline ends. The DNA of the CDR3 is TGTGCCAGCAGCTTAGTTGTGGGACTGGGCGATAATTCACCCCTCCACTTT. This gives the protein CASSLVVGLGDNSPLHF.

This chain joins TRBV12-3 or TRBV12-4 and TRBJ2-1; D might be TRBD1 (5 bases). The length of the CDR3 is 15 residues. Trimming pared 6 bases from V and 2 bases from J, leaving 14 bases between. CDR3 sequence: CASSSDSFPYNEQFF. The CDR3 DNA follows: TGTGCCAGCAGCTCCGACAGTTTTCCCTACAATGAGCAGTTCTTC.

CDR3 nucleotide sequence: TGTGCCAGCAGTGAGAGGGTTACCAATCAGCCCCAGCATTTT. It is translated as CASSERVTNQPQHF. V is TRBV2 and J is TRBJ1-5; no definite D call. The CDR3 has 14 amino acids. Trimming left V 3 bases short and J 3 bases short, with 9 bases between. Per the germline V gene, CDR1 is SNHLY and CDR2 is FYNNEI.

The chain couples TRBV11-2 to TRBJ1-5; D is unresolved. Germline assignment: CDR1 SGHAT and CDR2 FQNNGV. V was cut by 1 base and J by 2 bases, with 6 bases left in between. The CDR3 spans 14 residues. CDR3 DNA sequence: TGTGCCAGCAGCTTAGGGGTTGGCAATCAGCCCCAGCATTTT. It translates to CASSLGVGNQPQHF.

J is TRBJ2-5 and V is TRBV4-2; 9 positions agree with TRBD1. From germline, CDR1 is LGHNA and CDR2 YNFKEQ. V gave up 5 bases and J gave up 5 bases; unmatched junction bases: 12. The CDR3 is made up of 16 amino acids. As DNA, the CDR3 is TGTGCCAGCAGCGCCCCGGGACGGGGGACAGGGGAGACCCAGTACTTC. As protein: CASSAPGRGTGETQYF.

This clonotype was counted between two and nine times. The CDR3 loop reads CASSLEAPGETQYF. CDR3 in DNA: TGTGCCAGCAGTTTAGAGGCCCCGGGGGAGACCCAGTACTTC. The chain employs TRBV28 and TRBJ2-5, with D maybe TRBD2 (5 bases). Germline values: CDR1 MDHEN, CDR2 SYDVKM. Deletions cut 2 bases from V and 5 bases from J, with 12 bases between. The CDR3 totals 14 residues. The full variable domain, rest sourced from reference TRBV28 and TRBJ2-5, is DVKVTQSSRYLVKRTGEKVFLECVQDMDHENMFWYRQDPGLGLRLIYFSYDVKMKEKGDIPEGYSVSREKKERFSLILESASTNQTSMYLCASSLEAPGETQYFGPGTRLLVL.

This clonotype was seen a handful of times. The chain is built from TRBV11-3 and TRBJ2-1; the match to TRBD2 covers 11 bases. V lost 5 bases and J lost 5; bases outside the gene matches: 11. CDR3 size: 17 residues. The germline V gene encodes CDR1 SGHNT and CDR2 YENEEA. The CDR3 bases are TGTGCCAGCAGCACGGGCCCATCTAGCGGGGGGAACAATGAGCAGTTCTTC. It encodes CASSTGPSSGGNNEQFF.

Regarding this clonotype: One junction end disagrees with the germline gene, perhaps due to a read error. V usage is TRBV12-3 or TRBV12-4 and J usage is TRBJ2-7; TRBD1 might be the D (6 bases). CDR3 length: 11 amino acids. The CDR3 here is CASSSGQRPFF. The CDR3 nucleotides read TGTGCCAGCAGTTCTGGACAGAGGCCGTTCTTC.

This clonotype came up a few times. V is TRBV6-5 and J is TRBJ1-2; 7 nucleotides align to TRBD1. In germline, CDR1 is MNHEY, CDR2 SVGAGI. The CDR3 runs 15 residues. With V trimmed by 2 bases and J by 5 bases, 8 bases remained unmatched. CDR3 residues: CASSYKTGYQYGYTF. CDR3 bases: TGTGCCAGCAGTTACAAGACAGGGTATCAATATGGCTACACCTTC.

The V and J genes are TRBV7-2 and TRBJ1-6, with 11 bases aligning to TRBD1. Germline values: CDR1 SGHTA, CDR2 FQGNSA. The J segment lost 6 bases and the V segment lost 3 bases, leaving 4 bases of the junction unmatched. The CDR3 consists of 16 residues. CDR3 sequence reads: CASSFKGTGGNSPLHF. Written as DNA, the CDR3 is TGTGCCAGCAGCTTCAAGGGGACAGGGGGTAATTCACCCCTCCACTTT. Complete variable domain (other parts from reference TRBV7-2 and TRBJ1-6): GAGVSQSPSNKVTEKGKDVELRCDPISGHTALYWYRQSLGQGLEFLIYFQGNSAPDKSGLPSDRFSAERTGGSVSTLTIQRTQQEDSAVYLCASSFKGTGGNSPLHFGNGTRLTVT.

Many counts were recorded for this clonotype. The chain couples TRBV13 to TRBJ2-3; D remains unclear. V was cut by 2 bases and J by 13 bases, with 10 bases left in between. CDR3 size: 11 residues. Germline V gene data show CDR1 as PRHDT and CDR2 as FYEKMQ (reference sequence). This chain's CDR3 is CASSLNGPEYF. Written as DNA, the CDR3 is TGTGCCAGCAGCTTAAATGGTCCGGAGTATTTT. Variable domain in full (rest from reference TRBV13 and TRBJ2-3): AAGVIQSPRHLIKEKRETATLKCYPIPRHDTVYWYQQGPGQDPQFLISFYEKMQSDKGSIPDRFSAQQFSDYHSELNMSSLELGDSALYFCASSLNGPEYFGPGTRLTVL.

The V call is TRBV7-2, the J call TRBJ1-1; TRBD1 matches at 7 bases. V lost 5 bases and J lost 8; bases outside the gene matches: 8. The germline V gene has CDR1 SGHTA and CDR2 FQGNSA. The CDR3 runs to 13 residues. The CDR3 sequence is CASSQNRGTEAFF. The CDR3 DNA is TGTGCCAGCAGCCAAAACAGGGGAACCGAAGCTTTCTTT.

This clonotype was detected only once. V gene TRBV2 combines with J gene TRBJ1-5; D not certain. CDR1 SNHLY and CDR2 FYNNEI come from the germline V gene. Trimming shortened V by 1 base and J by 7 bases, and 5 bases separated the two germline ends. The CDR3 runs 12 residues. The CDR3 spells CASSEGEQPQHF. In DNA, the CDR3 is TGTGCCAGCAGTGAAGGGGAGCAGCCCCAGCATTTT.

The chain is built from TRBV20-1 and TRBJ2-7; D not certain. The CDR3 is 11 residues long. In germline, CDR1 is DFQATT, CDR2 SNEGSKA (reference sequence). Trimming removed 3 bases at V and 3 bases at J, with 6 bases between. In DNA, the CDR3 is TGCAGTGCTAGTCCAGACTACGAGCAGTACTTC. This translates into CSASPDYEQYF.

In this sample, this clonotype turned up a few times. This chain uses TRBV4-1 with TRBJ2-7; no reliable D call. Looked up from germline, CDR1 is MGHRA and CDR2 is YSYEKL. The CDR3 runs 16 residues. Trimming stripped 1 base from V and 0 bases from J, with 13 bases between. The CDR3 region is CASSQGVQSTSYEQYF. In DNA form, the CDR3 reads TGCGCCAGCAGCCAAGGTGTACAGTCAACCTCCTACGAGCAGTACTTC.

A few counts support this clonotype. This chain links TRBV30 with TRBJ2-5, with 8 positions matching TRBD1. This CDR3 contains 13 residues. V was clipped by 4 bases and J by 2 bases; unmatched bases: 3. The germline V gene has CDR1 GTSNPN and CDR2 SVGIG (reference sequence). The CDR3 DNA reads as TGTGCCTGGACAGGGGGCGGGCAAGAGACCCAGTACTTC. Residues: CAWTGGGQETQYF.

In this sample, this clonotype turned up a few times. The gene calls are TRBV12-3 or TRBV12-4 and TRBJ1-3; D ambiguous. The CDR3 contains 13 residues. V was trimmed by 8 bases and J by 5 bases, leaving 13 bases between them. The CDR3, as DNA: TGTGCCAGCCAAGAGGGTCGCAGAAACACCATATATTTT. This codes for CASQEGRRNTIYF.

A few counts support this clonotype. The J gene is TRBJ2-7, the V gene TRBV12-3 or TRBV12-4, with D perhaps TRBD1 (5 bases). Trimming left V 5 bases short and J 2 bases short, with 7 bases between. The length of the CDR3 is 12 residues. CDR3 protein: CASSPDTYEQYF. In DNA, the CDR3 is TGTGCCAGCAGTCCGGACACCTACGAGCAGTACTTC.

The V and J genes are TRBV6-2 or TRBV6-3 and TRBJ2-7; 8 bases match TRBD1. V was pared by 3 bases and J by 2 bases, with 6 bases of the junction left unmatched. The CDR3 covers 15 residues. Germline CDR1 and CDR2: MNHEY and SVGEGT. The DNA for the CDR3 is TGTGCCAGCAGTTATACCGGGACAGGTACCTACGAGCAGTACGTC. Protein sequence: CASSYTGTGTYEQYV.

Only a few counts were recorded for this clonotype. The rearrangement joins TRBV7-6 to TRBJ2-5, with D unresolved. The germline gives CDR1 SGHVS, CDR2 FNYEAQ. V was clipped by 3 bases and J by 7 bases, with 15 bases between them. The CDR3 runs 14 residues. CDR3 in amino acids: CASSFGSRRGTQYF. In DNA form, the CDR3 reads TGTGCCAGCAGCTTCGGTTCGCGTCGAGGGACCCAGTACTTC. Using reference TRBV7-6 and TRBJ2-5 for the parts outside the CDR3, the full variable domain is GAGVSQSPRYKVTKRGQDVALRCDPISGHVSLYWYRQALGQGPEFLTYFNYEAQQDKSGLPNDRFSAERPEGSISTLTIQRTEQRDSAMYRCASSFGSRRGTQYFGPGTRLLVL.

The chain links TRBV3-1 to TRBJ2-7, with TRBD1 as a possible D gene (5 bases). The germline V gene encodes CDR1 LGHDT and CDR2 YNNKEL (reference sequence). V gave up 0 bases and J gave up 0 bases, with 15 bases separating them. The CDR3 sequence is 17 residues long. CDR3 in DNA: TGTGCCAGCAGCCAAGATCTTTCCCCAGGGTACTCCTACGAGCAGTACTTC. This sequence encodes CASSQDLSPGYSYEQYF.

The chain carries TRBV6-5 and TRBJ2-2, with D possibly being TRBD1 (5 bases). CDR3 size: 17 residues. Germline CDR1 is MNHEY and CDR2 is SVGAGI. V was shortened by 0 bases and J by 5 bases, with 16 bases between the two germline ends. The CDR3 loop reads CASSYSAQGPGTGELFF. In DNA form, the CDR3 reads TGTGCCAGCAGTTACTCGGCTCAGGGCCCCGGGACCGGGGAGCTGTTTTTT.

V and J are TRBV9 and TRBJ1-1; D is uncertain. V was trimmed by 2 bases and J by 0 bases, leaving 11 bases between them. The CDR3 has 15 residues. CDR1 SGDLS and CDR2 YYNGEE come from the germline V gene. Written as DNA, the CDR3 is TGTGCCAGCAGCGTGGACTGGAAATTGAACACTGAAGCTTTCTTT. Translated: CASSVDWKLNTEAFF. The full variable domain, its missing parts supplied by reference TRBV9 and TRBJ1-1, is DSGVTQTPKHLITATGQRVTLRCSPRSGDLSVYWYQQSLDQGLQFLIQYYNGEERAKGNILERFSAQQFPDLHSELNLSSLELGDSALYFCASSVDWKLNTEAFFGQGTRLTVV.

This clonotype was counted only a few times. The chain recombines TRBV18 with TRBJ2-4, with 8 bases lining up with TRBD1. This CDR3 is 13 amino acids long. The junction had 3 bases not matched to a gene; V was cut back by 6 bases and J by 5 bases. The germline V gene encodes CDR1 KGHSH and CDR2 LQKENI. The CDR3 region is CASSPGQENIQYF. The CDR3 DNA follows: TGTGCCAGCTCCCCGGGACAGGAAAACATTCAGTACTTC.

This clonotype appeared a few times. This chain links TRBV10-3 with TRBJ2-3; D gene unclear. CDR1 is ENHRY and CDR2 is SYGVKD in the germline V gene. The length of the CDR3 is 12 residues. The ends were cut back, 7 bases at V and 3 bases at J, with 8 bases in the middle. The CDR3 nucleotides read TGTGCCATCACTACTACAACAGATACGCAGTATTTT. Protein: CAITTTTDTQYF.